The 23 T cell receptor beta chains below come from one sample, sequenced in a study of blood T cell repertoires in COVID-19. Clones were sequenced by immunoSEQ multiplex PCR, and TCRdb holds only the in-frame ones, with some missing. The profile shows 200,000 to 250,000 clones, over 60% of them singletons. What was sequenced was peripheral blood. Source of these receptors: a woman aged 70-85 years with acute or convalescent COVID-19.

The gene calls are TRBV9 and TRBJ2-1; D gene uncertain. Trimming took 0 bases from V and 3 from J, leaving 10 bases between them. The CDR3 runs 15 residues. Germline CDR1 SGDLS, CDR2 YYNGEE. The CDR3 region has the DNA TGTGCCAGCAGCGTAGAACTCCCTGACTACAATGAGCAGTTCTTC. This gives the protein CASSVELPDYNEQFF.

The CDR3: CASSLKWEGAYNEQFF. Here the CDR3 DNA reads TGTGCCAGCAGCTTAAAATGGGAGGGCGCGTACAATGAGCAGTTCTTC. The gene calls are TRBV7-9 and TRBJ2-1, with 7 bases matching TRBD2. Germline V gene lookup returns CDR1 SEHNR and CDR2 FQNEAQ (reference sequence). This CDR3 has 16 amino acids. V was pared by 2 bases and J by 4 bases, with 8 bases of the junction left unmatched.

This clone is a singleton in its sample. The V gene is TRBV3-1 (or the pseudogene TRBV3-2), the J gene TRBJ2-7; perhaps TRBD2 as D (5 bases). Germline assignment: CDR1 LGHDT and CDR2 YNNKEL (reference sequence). This CDR3 is built from 11 residues. V gave up 6 bases and J gave up 7 bases, with 10 bases separating them. The CDR3 DNA follows: TGTGCCAGCAGATTAGAGGGTGAGCAGTACTTC. This translates into CASRLEGEQYF.

The V call is TRBV19, the J call TRBJ1-6, with 7 bases matching TRBD1. V lost 3 bases, J lost 8 bases, and 4 bases stayed unmatched. CDR3 length: 14 amino acids. Germline V gives CDR1 LNHDA, CDR2 SQIVND (reference sequence). CDR3 protein: CASSIRGNDSPLHF. The DNA for the CDR3 is TGTGCCAGTAGTATCAGGGGGAATGATTCACCCCTCCACTTT.

V gene TRBV5-4 combines with J gene TRBJ2-1, with D perhaps matching TRBD1 (6 bases). Trimming stripped 6 bases from V and 11 bases from J, with 24 bases between. The germline gives CDR1 SGHNT, CDR2 YYREEE (reference sequence). This CDR3 contains 15 residues. The CDR3 loop is CASITSPNREGKQFF. CDR3 sequence (DNA): TGTGCCAGCATCACTTCGCCCAACAGGGAAGGGAAGCAGTTCTTC.

This rearrangement joins TRBV28 to TRBJ2-7, with 9 nucleotides matching TRBD1. This CDR3 has 14 residues. With V trimmed by 5 bases and J by 2 bases, 4 bases remained unmatched. Germline V gene sequence: CDR1 MDHEN, CDR2 SYDVKM. Here the CDR3 reads CASSPRDRAYEQYF. The CDR3 nucleotides read TGTGCCAGCAGTCCTCGGGACAGGGCCTACGAGCAGTACTTC.

This clone was seen only a few times. V is TRBV9 and J is TRBJ2-1; tentatively, D is TRBD2 (6 bases). From germline, CDR1 is SGDLS and CDR2 YYNGEE. Trimming left V 4 bases short and J 2 bases short, with 10 bases between. The CDR3 length is 14 residues. DNA of the CDR3: TGTGCCAGCAGCCCAGGACTAACCTACAATGAGCAGTTCTTC. Amino acids: CASSPGLTYNEQFF.

This clone was detected a few times. The chain joins TRBV9 to TRBJ1-6; D is perhaps TRBD1 (5 bases). The CDR3 totals 13 residues. V shed 3 bases and J shed 10 bases, with 11 bases lying between them. The germline gives CDR1 SGDLS, CDR2 YYNGEE. CDR3 bases: TGTGCCAGCAGCGGACACAGGAACTCACCCCTCCACTTT. It codes for CASSGHRNSPLHF.

The chain recombines TRBV10-3 with TRBJ2-2; D possibly corresponds to TRBD2 (5 bases). The CDR3 is 13 residues long. Deletions cut 1 base from V and 6 bases from J, with 6 bases between. Per the germline V gene, CDR1 is ENHRY and CDR2 is SYGVKD. CDR3: CAISEFGAGELFF. The CDR3 bases are TGTGCCATCAGTGAGTTCGGGGCCGGGGAGCTGTTTTTT.

This clone has just one count. This rearrangement joins TRBV5-1 to TRBJ2-1; D might be TRBD2 (6 bases). The CDR3 sequence is 15 residues long. The V and J ends lost 3 bases and 0 bases respectively, with 10 bases between them. Germline V lookup: CDR1 SGHRS, CDR2 YFSETQ. DNA of the CDR3: TGCGCCAGCAGCTACGGAGGGCTCTCCTACAATGAGCAGTTCTTC. This gives the protein CASSYGGLSYNEQFF. The entire variable domain, with the rest obtained from reference TRBV5-1 and TRBJ2-1, is as follows: KAGVTQTPRYLIKTRGQQVTLSCSPISGHRSVSWYQQTPGQGLQFLFEYFSETQRNKGNFPGRFSGRQFSNSRSEMNVSTLELGDSALYLCASSYGGLSYNEQFFGPGTRLTVL.

The sample holds one count of this clone. This chain connects TRBV5-4 to TRBJ2-5, with 9 positions matching TRBD1. This CDR3 has 15 amino acids. Germline CDR1 reads SGHNT; CDR2 reads YYREEE (reference sequence). V gave up 4 bases and J gave up 2 bases; unmatched junction bases: 6. CDR3 nucleotides: TGTGCCAGCAGCCCAGACGGGACAGGGCAAGAGACCCAGTACTTC. Translated: CASSPDGTGQETQYF.

The chain couples TRBV30 to TRBJ1-4, with a tentative D call TRBD1 (6 bases). The germline CDR1 and CDR2 sequences are GTSNPN and SVGIG (reference sequence). The CDR3 runs 14 residues. V was shortened by 1 base and J by 8 bases, with 14 bases between the two germline ends. The CDR3 reads CAWSGTALGEKLFF. CDR3 coding DNA: TGTGCCTGGAGTGGGACAGCCTTGGGGGAAAAACTGTTTTTT.

The rearrangement joins TRBV29-1 to TRBJ1-1, with 7 bases fitting TRBD1. Trimming cost V 7 bases and J 0 bases; bases outside gene matches: 5. The germline V gene has CDR1 SQVTM and CDR2 ANQGSEA. CDR3 length equals 13 residues. Here the CDR3 DNA reads TGCAGCGCCCAGGGACAGCTGAACACTGAAGCTTTCTTT. Translating gives CSAQGQLNTEAFF.

The chain joins TRBV5-1 to TRBJ2-2; TRBD2 matches 7 bases. This CDR3 is built from 16 residues. Germline V gene data show CDR1 as SGHRS and CDR2 as YFSETQ. The V and J ends lost 2 bases and 4 bases, in that order; junction bases with no gene match: 8. As DNA, the CDR3 is TGCGCCAGCAGCTTCTATGAGGGCGGGGGCACCGGGGAGCTGTTTTTT. This codes for CASSFYEGGGTGELFF.

The CDR3 region is CASSIATIRENIQYF. The DNA for the CDR3 is TGTGCCAGTAGTATAGCCACGATTCGAGAAAACATTCAGTACTTC. The rearrangement links TRBV19 to TRBJ2-4; D call uncertain. The CDR3 is made up of 15 amino acids. V was pared by 1 base and J by 5 bases, with 12 bases between. CDR1 and CDR2 (germline): LNHDA, SQIVND (reference sequence).

The CDR3 protein is CASSYLRDSHLYEQFF. CDR3 DNA sequence: TGTGCCAGCAGTTACTTACGGGACAGTCACTTGTATGAGCAGTTCTTC. V and J are TRBV6-5 and TRBJ2-1; 7 bases match TRBD1. CDR1 MNHEY and CDR2 SVGAGI come from the germline V gene. The CDR3 has 16 amino acids. V lost 1 base to trimming and J lost 8 bases; unmatched junction nucleotides: 11.

The rearrangement uses TRBV27 and TRBJ1-5; tentatively, D is TRBD1 (5 bases). The CDR3 loop spans 13 amino acids. Germline-derived CDR1 and CDR2 are MNHEY and SMNVEV (reference sequence). V lost 6 bases and J lost 7, with 13 bases in between. CDR3: CASSPETEQPQHF. The CDR3 DNA sequence: TGTGCCAGCAGCCCTGAGACAGAACAGCCCCAGCATTTT.

As DNA, the CDR3 is TGTGCCTGTGTTTCCCCCGGGACAGGGGGCGGGTGGGCTTTCTTT. This encodes CACVSPGTGGGWAFF. The J gene is TRBJ1-1, the V gene TRBV28; TRBD1 aligns across 12 bases. The CDR3 covers 15 residues. V lost 11 bases and J lost 11; bases outside the gene matches: 18. Germline V lookup: CDR1 MDHEN, CDR2 SYDVKM.

The chain links TRBV27 to TRBJ2-3, with 7 bases that match TRBD2. Germline V gene sequence: CDR1 MNHEY, CDR2 SMNVEV (reference sequence). The CDR3 extends over 16 amino acids. The ends lost 6 bases at V and 0 bases at J; junction bases unmatched: 9. The CDR3 nucleotides are TGTGCCAGCAGCAGACTCCTAGCGGCTAGCACAGATACGCAGTATTTT. It yields the protein CASSRLLAASTDTQYF.

The rearrangement uses TRBV30 and TRBJ2-4, with D unresolved. Trimming left V 0 bases short and J 0 bases short, with 9 bases between. Germline CDR1 is GTSNPN and CDR2 is SVGIG (reference sequence). The CDR3 extends over 15 amino acids. The CDR3 spells CAWSVRTTAKNIQYF. The DNA for the CDR3 is TGTGCCTGGAGTGTACGAACTACAGCCAAAAACATTCAGTACTTC.

This clone occurred once. V gene TRBV3-1 (or the pseudogene TRBV3-2) combines with J gene TRBJ2-5, with D maybe TRBD1 (6 bases). The CDR3 sequence is 14 residues long. Germline V gives CDR1 LGHDT, CDR2 YNNKEL (reference sequence). The V end lost 1 base, the J end lost 3 bases, and 9 bases lay between the germline ends. The CDR3 bases are TGTGCCAGCAGCCAAGGAACAGGGAAAGAGACCCAGTACTTC. This translates into CASSQGTGKETQYF.

This clone has a handful of counts. J is TRBJ1-2 and V is TRBV5-1, with D uncertain. With 2 bases removed from V and 4 bases from J, the gap between germline ends came to 12 bases. The CDR3 loop spans 14 amino acids. CDR1 SGHRS and CDR2 YFSETQ come from the germline V gene. The CDR3 here is CASSFDPDTYGYTF. CDR3 nucleotides: TGCGCCAGCAGCTTCGACCCAGACACCTATGGCTACACCTTC.

This clone is a singleton in its sample. The gene calls are TRBV15 and TRBJ2-1; TRBD2 agrees at 9 bases. CDR1 is LNHNV, CDR2 YYDKDF, per germline (reference sequence). This CDR3 has 17 residues. The junction had 9 bases not matched to a gene; V was cut back by 0 bases and J by 6 bases. CDR3 coding DNA: TGTGCCACCAGCAGAGACCTCCCTAGCGGGGCGCTCAATGAGCAGTTCTTC. Protein product: CATSRDLPSGALNEQFF.